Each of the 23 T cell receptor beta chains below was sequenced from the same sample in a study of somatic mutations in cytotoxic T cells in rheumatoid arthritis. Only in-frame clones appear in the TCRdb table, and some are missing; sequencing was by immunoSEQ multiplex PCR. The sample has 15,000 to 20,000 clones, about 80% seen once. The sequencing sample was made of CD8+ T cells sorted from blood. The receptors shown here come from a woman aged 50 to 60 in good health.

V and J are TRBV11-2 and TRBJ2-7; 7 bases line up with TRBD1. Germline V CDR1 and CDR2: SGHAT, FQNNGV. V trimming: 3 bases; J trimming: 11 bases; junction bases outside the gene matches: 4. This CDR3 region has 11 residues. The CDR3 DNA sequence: TGTGCCAGCAGCTTCCCGGGACAGAAGTACTTC. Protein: CASSFPGQKYF.

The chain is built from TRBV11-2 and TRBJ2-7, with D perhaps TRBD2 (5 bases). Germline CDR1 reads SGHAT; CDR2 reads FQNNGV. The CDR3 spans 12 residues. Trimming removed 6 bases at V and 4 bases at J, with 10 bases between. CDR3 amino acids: CASSVGGYEQYF. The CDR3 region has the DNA TGTGCCAGCAGTGTAGGAGGATACGAGCAGTACTTC.

CDR3 bases: TGTGCCAGCAACTACAGGGGACACACCGGGGAGCTGTTTTTT. Translation gives CASNYRGHTGELFF. The V and J genes are TRBV6-5 and TRBJ2-2; 7 bases map to TRBD1. There are 14 residues in the CDR3. Germline V CDR1 and CDR2: MNHEY, SVGAGI. J was trimmed by 3 bases and V by 7 bases; bases with no gene match: 5.

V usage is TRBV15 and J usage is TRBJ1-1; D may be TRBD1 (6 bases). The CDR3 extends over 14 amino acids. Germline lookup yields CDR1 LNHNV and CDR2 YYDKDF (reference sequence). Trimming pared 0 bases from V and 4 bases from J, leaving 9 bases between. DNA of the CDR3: TGTGCCACCAGCAGAGAGTCGGGGGCCACTGAAGCTTTCTTT. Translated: CATSRESGATEAFF. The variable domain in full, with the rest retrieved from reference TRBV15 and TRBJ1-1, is DAMVIQNPRYQVTQFGKPVTLSCSQTLNHNVMYWYQQKSSQAPKLLFHYYDKDFNNEADTPDNFQSRRPNTSFCFLDIRSPGLGDTAMYLCATSRESGATEAFFGQGTRLTVV.

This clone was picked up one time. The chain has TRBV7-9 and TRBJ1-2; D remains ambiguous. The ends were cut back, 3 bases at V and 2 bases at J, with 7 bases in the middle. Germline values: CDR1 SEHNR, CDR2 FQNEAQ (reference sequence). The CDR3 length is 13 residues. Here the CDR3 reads CASSFGVNYGYTF. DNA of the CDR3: TGTGCCAGCAGCTTCGGGGTAAACTATGGCTACACCTTC.

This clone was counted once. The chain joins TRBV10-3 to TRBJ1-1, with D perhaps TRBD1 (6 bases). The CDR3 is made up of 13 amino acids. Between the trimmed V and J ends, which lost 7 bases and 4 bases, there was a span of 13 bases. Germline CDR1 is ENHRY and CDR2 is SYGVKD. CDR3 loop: CAITDTGPTEAFF. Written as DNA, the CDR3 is TGTGCCATCACCGATACAGGGCCCACTGAAGCTTTCTTT.

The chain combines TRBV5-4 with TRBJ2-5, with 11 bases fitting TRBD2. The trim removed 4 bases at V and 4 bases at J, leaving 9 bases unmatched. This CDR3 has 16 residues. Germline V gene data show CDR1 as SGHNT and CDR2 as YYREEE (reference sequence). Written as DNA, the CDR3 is TGTGCCAGCAGCGGAGGTCCGGGACTAGCGGTAGAGACCCAGTACTTC. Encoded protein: CASSGGPGLAVETQYF.

This CDR3 is CASSYQGAREQYF. The CDR3 DNA reads as TGTGCCAGTAGTTACCAGGGGGCTCGAGAGCAGTACTTC. The chain couples TRBV19 to TRBJ2-7, with 8 bases aligning to TRBD1. Trimming at V came to 5 bases and at J to 7 bases, leaving 7 bases not matched to a gene. The CDR3 is 13 amino acids. Germline V gene sequence: CDR1 LNHDA, CDR2 SQIVND (reference sequence). The full variable domain, rest sourced from reference TRBV19 and TRBJ2-7, is DGGITQSPKYLFRKEGQNVTLSCEQNLNHDAMYWYRQDPGQGLRLIYYSQIVNDFQKGDIAEGYSVSREKKESFPLTVTSAQKNPTAFYLCASSYQGAREQYFGPGTRLTVT.

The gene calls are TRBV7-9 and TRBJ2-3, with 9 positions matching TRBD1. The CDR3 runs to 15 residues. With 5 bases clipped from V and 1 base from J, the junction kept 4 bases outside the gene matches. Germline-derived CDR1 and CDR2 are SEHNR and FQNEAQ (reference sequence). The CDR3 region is CASSRDRDGTDTQYF. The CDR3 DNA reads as TGTGCCAGCAGCAGGGACAGGGACGGCACAGATACGCAGTATTTT.

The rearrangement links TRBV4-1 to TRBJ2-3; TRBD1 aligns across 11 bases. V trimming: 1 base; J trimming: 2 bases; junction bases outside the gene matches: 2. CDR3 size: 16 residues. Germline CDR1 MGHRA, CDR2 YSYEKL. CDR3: CASSQADRGPTDTQYF. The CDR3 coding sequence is TGCGCCAGCAGCCAAGCGGACAGGGGGCCCACAGATACGCAGTATTTT.

The CDR3 region is CASSFSGSPNEQYF. In DNA, the CDR3 is TGTGCCAGCAGTTTTAGCGGGAGTCCCAACGAGCAGTACTTC. The rearrangement uses TRBV27 and TRBJ2-7, with 9 bases matching TRBD2. V shed 3 bases, J shed 5 bases, and the junction held 5 bases outside the gene matches. The CDR3 is made up of 14 amino acids. Germline loops: CDR1 MNHEY, CDR2 SMNVEV (reference sequence).

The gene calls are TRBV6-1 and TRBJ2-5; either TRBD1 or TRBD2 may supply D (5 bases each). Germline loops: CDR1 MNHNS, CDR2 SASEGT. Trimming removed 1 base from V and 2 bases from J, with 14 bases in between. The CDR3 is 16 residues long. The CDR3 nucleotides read TGTGCCAGCAGTGAAGGCGCCGGGACCGGGCAAGAGACCCAGTACTTC. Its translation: CASSEGAGTGQETQYF.

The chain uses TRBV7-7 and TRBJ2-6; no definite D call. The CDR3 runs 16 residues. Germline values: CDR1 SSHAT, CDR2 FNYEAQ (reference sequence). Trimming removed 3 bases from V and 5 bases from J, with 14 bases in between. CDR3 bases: TGTGCCAGCAGCTTCTCCACACAAAGTCGGGCCAACGTCCTGACTTTC. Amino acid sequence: CASSFSTQSRANVLTF.

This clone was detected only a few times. This CDR3 is CSVEAREAEAFF. Here the CDR3 DNA reads TGCAGCGTTGAAGCCCGGGAAGCTGAAGCTTTCTTT. The chain combines TRBV29-1 with TRBJ1-1; no firm D call. V shed 1 base and J shed 6 bases, with 9 bases lying between them. This CDR3 comprises 12 residues. CDR1 is SQVTM and CDR2 is ANQGSEA in the germline V gene.

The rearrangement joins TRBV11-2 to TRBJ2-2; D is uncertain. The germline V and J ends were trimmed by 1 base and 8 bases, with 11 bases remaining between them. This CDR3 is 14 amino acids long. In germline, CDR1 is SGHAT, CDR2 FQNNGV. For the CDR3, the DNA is TGTGCCAGCAGCTTAGGGACGGCCGTTGGGGAGCTGTTTTTT. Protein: CASSLGTAVGELFF. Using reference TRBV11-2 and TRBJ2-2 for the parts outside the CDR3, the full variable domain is EAGVAQSPRYKIIEKRQSVAFWCNPISGHATLYWYQQILGQGPKLLIQFQNNGVVDDSQLPKDRFSAERLKGVDSTLKIQPAKLEDSAVYLCASSLGTAVGELFFGEGSRLTVL.

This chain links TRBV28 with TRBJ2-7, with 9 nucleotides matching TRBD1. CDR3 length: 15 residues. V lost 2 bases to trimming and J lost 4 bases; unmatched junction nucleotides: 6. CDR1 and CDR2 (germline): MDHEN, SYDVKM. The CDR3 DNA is TGTGCCAGCAGTTTACCCGGGACAGGGCTTTACGAGCAGTACTTC. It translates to CASSLPGTGLYEQYF.

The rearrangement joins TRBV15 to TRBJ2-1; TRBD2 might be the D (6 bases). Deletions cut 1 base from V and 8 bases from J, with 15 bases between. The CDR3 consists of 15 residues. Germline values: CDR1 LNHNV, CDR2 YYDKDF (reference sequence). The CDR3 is CATSRAQRELDEQFF. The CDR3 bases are TGTGCCACCAGCAGAGCTCAACGGGAGCTGGATGAGCAGTTCTTC.

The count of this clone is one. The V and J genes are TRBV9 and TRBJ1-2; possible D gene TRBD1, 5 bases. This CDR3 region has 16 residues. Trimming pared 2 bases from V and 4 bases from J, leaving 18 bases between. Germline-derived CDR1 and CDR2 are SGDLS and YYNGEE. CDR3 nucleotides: TGTGCCAGCAGCGTCTCCGGGACCCCTTATAGCTATGGCTACACCTTC. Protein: CASSVSGTPYSYGYTF.

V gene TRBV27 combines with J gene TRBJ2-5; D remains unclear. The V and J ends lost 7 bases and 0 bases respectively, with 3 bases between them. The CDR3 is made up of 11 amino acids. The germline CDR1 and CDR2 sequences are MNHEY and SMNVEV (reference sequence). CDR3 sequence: CASKNQETQYF. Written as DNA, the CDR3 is TGTGCCAGCAAAAACCAAGAGACCCAGTACTTC.

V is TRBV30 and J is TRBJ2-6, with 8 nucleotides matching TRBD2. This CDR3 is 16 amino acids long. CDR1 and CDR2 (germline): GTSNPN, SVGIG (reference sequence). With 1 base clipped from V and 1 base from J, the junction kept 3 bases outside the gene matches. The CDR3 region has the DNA TGTGCCTGGAGTGCCACGGGGGGGTCTGGGGCCAACGTCCTGACTTTC. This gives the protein CAWSATGGSGANVLTF.

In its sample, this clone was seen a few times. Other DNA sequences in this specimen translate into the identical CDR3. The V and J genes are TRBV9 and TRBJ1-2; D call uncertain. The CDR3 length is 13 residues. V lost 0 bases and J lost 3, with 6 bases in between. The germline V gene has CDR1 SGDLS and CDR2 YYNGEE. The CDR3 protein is CASSVGGDYGYTF. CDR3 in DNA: TGTGCCAGCAGCGTAGGGGGAGACTATGGCTACACCTTC.

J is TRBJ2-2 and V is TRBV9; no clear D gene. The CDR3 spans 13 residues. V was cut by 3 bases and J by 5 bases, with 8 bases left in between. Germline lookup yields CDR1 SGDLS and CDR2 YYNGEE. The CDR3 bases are TGTGCCAGCAGCGACCCGACGACCGGGGAGCTGTTTTTT. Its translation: CASSDPTTGELFF.

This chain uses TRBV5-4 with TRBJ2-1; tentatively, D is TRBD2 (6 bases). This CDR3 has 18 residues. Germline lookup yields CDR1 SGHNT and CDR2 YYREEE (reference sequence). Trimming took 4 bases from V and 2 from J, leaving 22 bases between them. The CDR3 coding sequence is TGTGCCAGCAGCAGCAAAAGGGCGGGGACCGTACCCTACAATGAGCAGTTCTTC. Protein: CASSSKRAGTVPYNEQFF.